The present T cell receptor beta chain was sequenced within a study of CD8 T cells in Susac syndrome. This CDR3 has 14 amino acids. Trimming shortened V by 3 bases and J by 4 bases, and 9 bases separated the two germline ends. cDNA came from about 0.51 to 1 ug RNA primed by random hexamers. TCRdb ran MiXCR on the immunoSEQ multiplex PCR reads and lists one entry per CDR3 protein. Counted here are more than 95,000 distinct CDR3 sequences, 80% to 95% occurring once; the ten biggest clones make up approximately 0.29%. TEMRA cells were FACS-enriched, with CD8+ and CD4+ T cells isolated negatively. The sequence derives from a human donor with multiple sclerosis. V gene TRBV12-3 or TRBV12-4 combines with J gene TRBJ1-4, with D possibly being TRBD1 (5 bases). The material sequenced was CD8+ T cells from PBMCs. CDR3 DNA sequence: TGTGCCAGCAGTTTTTGGGGGAGTAATGAAAAACTGTTTTTT. It codes for CASSFWGSNEKLFF.